The clone carrying this T cell receptor (beta chain) is medium-sized within its sample. No antigen is known for it. The identical CDR3 is also encoded by other nucleotide sequences in the sample. This specimen belongs to a study of long-term antiretroviral therapy in people with HIV. Study-wide background: Sampling started about a decade before the 2015 immediate-ART recommendation. Study results and limitations: Therapy changes, viral resistance and ART adherence were not documented in the available data.

Germline CDR1 MNHEY, CDR2 SMNVEV (reference sequence). This CDR3 comprises 13 residues. Germline trimming cut 4 bases from V and 3 bases from J; bases unmatched to any gene: 2. Every donor contributed at least one pre-ART and at least two post-ART PBMC samples. An immunoSEQ assay, version v3.0, was performed at survey level. Sequenced by immunoSEQ multiplex PCR; TCRdb stores in-frame clones only, minus some. The table lists around 21,000 clones, around 81% of them singletons, with less than 15% in the top ten. The source is a middle-aged man with HIV. This material consisted of unsorted PBMCs, taken 0.1 years before starting antiretroviral therapy. The chain recombines TRBV27 with TRBJ1-2; 7 bases are a match to TRBD1. In nucleotides, the CDR3 is TGTGCCAGCAGTTCGGGGACAGACTATGGCTACACCTTC. Protein sequence: CASSSGTDYGYTF.